This T cell receptor (beta chain) was retrieved from a study of blood T cell repertoires in COVID-19. Participants were aged about 18 to 100 years, lived in 20 to 30 US areas, and enrolled virtually. Each participant's cohort was designated according to participant-reported clinical history. Donors in Cohort 3 who had recovered were those with two negative PCRs, healthcare professional clearance, or resolution of their symptoms. As to this clone: At the DNA level, this CDR3 is encoded by other sequences in the same sample as well.

Here immunoSEQ multiplex PCR was the method, and the copy in TCRdb shows in-frame clones only, minus some. The table has about 200,000 clones, around 85% seen once. Germline V CDR1 and CDR2: SNHLY, FYNNEI. The V gene end was trimmed by 6 bases and the J gene end by 2 bases; junction bases not matched to a gene: 5. The CDR3 has 14 residues. This TCR came from a man aged 40-55 years who had recovered from COVID-19. Sequencing input: PBMCs or T cells enriched from blood (not recorded which). The chain couples TRBV2 to TRBJ2-7, with 9 bases aligning to TRBD1. The CDR3 bases are TGTGCCAGCAGACCGGGACAGGGCACCTACGAGCAGTACTTC. Translating it yields CASRPGQGTYEQYF.